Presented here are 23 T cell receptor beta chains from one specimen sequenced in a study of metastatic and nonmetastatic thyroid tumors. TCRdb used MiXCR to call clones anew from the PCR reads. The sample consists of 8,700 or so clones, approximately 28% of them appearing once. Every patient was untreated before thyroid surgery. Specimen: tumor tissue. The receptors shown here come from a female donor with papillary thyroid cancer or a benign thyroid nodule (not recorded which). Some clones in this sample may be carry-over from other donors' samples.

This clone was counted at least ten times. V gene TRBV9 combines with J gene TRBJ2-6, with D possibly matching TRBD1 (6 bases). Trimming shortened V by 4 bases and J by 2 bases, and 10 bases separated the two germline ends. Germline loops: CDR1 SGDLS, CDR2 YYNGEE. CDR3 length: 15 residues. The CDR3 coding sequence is TGTGCCAGCAGCCCATCAGGGGCTGGGGCCAACGTCCTGACTTTC. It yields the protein CASSPSGAGANVLTF. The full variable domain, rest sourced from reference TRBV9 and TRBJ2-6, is DSGVTQTPKHLITATGQRVTLRCSPRSGDLSVYWYQQSLDQGLQFLIQYYNGEERAKGNILERFSAQQFPDLHSELNLSSLELGDSALYFCASSPSGAGANVLTFGAGSRLTVL.

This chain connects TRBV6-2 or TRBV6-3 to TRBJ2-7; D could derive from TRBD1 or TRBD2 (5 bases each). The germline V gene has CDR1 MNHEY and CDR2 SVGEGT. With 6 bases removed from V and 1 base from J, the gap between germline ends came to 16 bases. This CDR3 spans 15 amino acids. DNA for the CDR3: TGTGCCAGCAGCAAGTACCGGGACGGATCCTACGAGCAGTACTTC. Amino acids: CASSKYRDGSYEQYF.

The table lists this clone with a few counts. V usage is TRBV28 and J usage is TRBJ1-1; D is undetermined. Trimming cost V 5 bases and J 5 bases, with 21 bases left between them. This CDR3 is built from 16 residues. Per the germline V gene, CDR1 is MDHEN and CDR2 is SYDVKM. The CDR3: CASSPGKGDCMTEAFF. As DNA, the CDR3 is TGTGCCAGCAGTCCCGGTAAAGGAGATTGTATGACTGAAGCTTTCTTT.

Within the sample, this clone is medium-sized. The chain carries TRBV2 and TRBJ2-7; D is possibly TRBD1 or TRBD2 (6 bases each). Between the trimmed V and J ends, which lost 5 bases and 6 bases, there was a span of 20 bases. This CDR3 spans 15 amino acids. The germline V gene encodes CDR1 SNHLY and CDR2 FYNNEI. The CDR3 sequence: CASSRLGGLRSEQYF. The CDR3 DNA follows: TGTGCCAGCAGTAGACTTGGGGGGCTTCGCTCCGAGCAGTACTTC.

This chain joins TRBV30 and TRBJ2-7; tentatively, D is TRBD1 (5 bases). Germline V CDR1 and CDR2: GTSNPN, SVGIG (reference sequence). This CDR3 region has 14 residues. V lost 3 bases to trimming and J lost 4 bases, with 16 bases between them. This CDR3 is CAWRGQGEQYEQYF. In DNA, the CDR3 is TGTGCCTGGAGAGGGCAGGGTGAGCAATACGAGCAGTACTTC.

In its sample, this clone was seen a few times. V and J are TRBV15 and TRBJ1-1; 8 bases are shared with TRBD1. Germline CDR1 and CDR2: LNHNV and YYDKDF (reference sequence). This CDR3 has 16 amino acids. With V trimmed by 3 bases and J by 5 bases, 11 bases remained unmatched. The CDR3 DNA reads TGTGCCACCAGCAGGGGTCTAGACAGGGGATATACTGAAGCTTTCTTT. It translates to CATSRGLDRGYTEAFF.

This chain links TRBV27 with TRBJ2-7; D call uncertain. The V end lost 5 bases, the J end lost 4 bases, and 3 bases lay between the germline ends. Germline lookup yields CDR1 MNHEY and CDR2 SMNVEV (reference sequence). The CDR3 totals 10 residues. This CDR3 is CASSEYEQYF. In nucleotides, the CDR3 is TGTGCCAGCAGTGAATACGAGCAGTACTTC.

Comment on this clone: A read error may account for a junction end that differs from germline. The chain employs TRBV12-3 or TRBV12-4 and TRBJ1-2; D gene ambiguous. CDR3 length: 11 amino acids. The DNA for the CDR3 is TGTGCCAGCAGTTTTAAGTATGGCTACAACTTC. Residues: CASSFKYGYNF.

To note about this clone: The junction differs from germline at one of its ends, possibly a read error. CDR3: CASSPRDRGLNTESFF. The CDR3 DNA follows: TGTGCCAGCAGCCCCAGGGACAGGGGGTTGAACACTGAATCTTTCTTT. The chain carries TRBV27 and TRBJ1-1; 11 positions match TRBD1. CDR3 length equals 16 residues. From germline, CDR1 is MNHEY and CDR2 SMNVEV (reference sequence).

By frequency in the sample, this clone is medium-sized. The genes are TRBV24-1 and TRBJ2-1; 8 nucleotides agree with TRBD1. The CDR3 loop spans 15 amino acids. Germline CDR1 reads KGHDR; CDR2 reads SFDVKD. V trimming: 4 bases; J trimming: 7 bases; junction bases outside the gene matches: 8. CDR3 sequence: CATSDLTGATNEQFF. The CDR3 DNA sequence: TGTGCCACCAGTGACCTGACAGGGGCTACTAATGAGCAGTTCTTC.

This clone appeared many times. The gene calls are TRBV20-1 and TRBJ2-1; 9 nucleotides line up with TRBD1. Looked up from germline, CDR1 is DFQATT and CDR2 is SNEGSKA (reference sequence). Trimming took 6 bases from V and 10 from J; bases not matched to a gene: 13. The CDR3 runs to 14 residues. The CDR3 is CSAKGVQGAEEQFF. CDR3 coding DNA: TGCAGTGCAAAGGGAGTACAGGGGGCTGAGGAGCAGTTCTTC.

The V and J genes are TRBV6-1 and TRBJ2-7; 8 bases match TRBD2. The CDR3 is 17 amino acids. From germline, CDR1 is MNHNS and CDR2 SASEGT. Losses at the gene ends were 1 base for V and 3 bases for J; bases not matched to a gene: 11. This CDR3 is CASSEEVWSGGYYEQYF. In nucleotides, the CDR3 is TGTGCCAGCAGTGAAGAGGTCTGGAGCGGGGGCTACTACGAGCAGTACTTC.

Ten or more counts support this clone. The CDR3 coding sequence is TGTGCCAGCAGCAAAGGGACCCCCCGGGAGACCCAGTACTTC. It yields the protein CASSKGTPRETQYF. The gene calls are TRBV9 and TRBJ2-5, with D tentatively TRBD1 or TRBD2 (5 bases each). The V end was cut by 4 bases, the J end by 5 bases, with 15 bases between. CDR1 SGDLS and CDR2 YYNGEE come from the germline V gene. There are 14 residues in the CDR3. Full variable domain (remainder filled in from reference TRBV9 and TRBJ2-5): DSGVTQTPKHLITATGQRVTLRCSPRSGDLSVYWYQQSLDQGLQFLIQYYNGEERAKGNILERFSAQQFPDLHSELNLSSLELGDSALYFCASSKGTPRETQYFGPGTRLLVL.

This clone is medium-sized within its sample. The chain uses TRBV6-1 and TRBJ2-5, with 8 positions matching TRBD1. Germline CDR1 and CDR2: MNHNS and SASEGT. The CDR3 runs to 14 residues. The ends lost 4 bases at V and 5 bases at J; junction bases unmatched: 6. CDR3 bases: TGTGCCAGCAGTGGCCGACAGGGGTGGGAGACCCAGTACTTC. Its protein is CASSGRQGWETQYF.

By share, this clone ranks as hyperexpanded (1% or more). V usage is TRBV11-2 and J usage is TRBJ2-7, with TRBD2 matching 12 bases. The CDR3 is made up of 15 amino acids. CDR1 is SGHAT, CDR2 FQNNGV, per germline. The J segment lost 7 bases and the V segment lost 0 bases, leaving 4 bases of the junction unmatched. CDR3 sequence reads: CASSLDPSGRGEQYF. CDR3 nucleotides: TGTGCCAGCAGCTTAGATCCTAGCGGGAGGGGGGAGCAGTACTTC.

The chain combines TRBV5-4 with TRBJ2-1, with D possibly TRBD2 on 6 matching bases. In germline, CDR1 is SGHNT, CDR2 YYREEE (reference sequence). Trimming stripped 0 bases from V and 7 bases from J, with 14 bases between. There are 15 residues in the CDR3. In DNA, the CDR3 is TGTGCCAGCAGCTTGGATGGGGGGACCTTAAATGAGCAGTTCTTC. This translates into CASSLDGGTLNEQFF.

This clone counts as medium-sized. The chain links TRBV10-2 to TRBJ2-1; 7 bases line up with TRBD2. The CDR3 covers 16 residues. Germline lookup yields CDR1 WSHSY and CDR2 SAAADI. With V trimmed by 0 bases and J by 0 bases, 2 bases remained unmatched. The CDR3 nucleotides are TGCGCCAGCAGTGAGTCCGGGGGGAGCTCCTACAATGAGCAGTTCTTC. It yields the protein CASSESGGSSYNEQFF.

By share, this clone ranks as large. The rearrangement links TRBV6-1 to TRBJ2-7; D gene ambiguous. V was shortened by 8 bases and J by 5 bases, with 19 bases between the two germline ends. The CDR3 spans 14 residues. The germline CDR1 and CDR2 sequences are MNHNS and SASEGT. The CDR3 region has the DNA TGTGCCAGCCGGATGGGTGTGTGGAATAACGAGCAGTACTTC. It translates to CASRMGVWNNEQYF.

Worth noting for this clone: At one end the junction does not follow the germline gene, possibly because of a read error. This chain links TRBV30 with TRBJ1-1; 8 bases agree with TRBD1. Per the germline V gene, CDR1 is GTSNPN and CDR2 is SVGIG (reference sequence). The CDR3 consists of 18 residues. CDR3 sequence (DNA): TGTGCCTGGAGTCTGCTAGATCCGGGACAGGAAATGAACACTGAAGCCTTCTTT. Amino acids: CAWSLLDPGQEMNTEAFF.

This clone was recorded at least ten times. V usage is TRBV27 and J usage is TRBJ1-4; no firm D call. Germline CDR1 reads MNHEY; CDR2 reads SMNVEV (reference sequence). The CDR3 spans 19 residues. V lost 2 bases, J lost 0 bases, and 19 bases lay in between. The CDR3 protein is CASSLSFPGRSSTNEKLFF. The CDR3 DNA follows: TGTGCCAGCAGTTTAAGTTTCCCAGGACGATCGTCAACTAATGAAAAACTGTTTTTT.

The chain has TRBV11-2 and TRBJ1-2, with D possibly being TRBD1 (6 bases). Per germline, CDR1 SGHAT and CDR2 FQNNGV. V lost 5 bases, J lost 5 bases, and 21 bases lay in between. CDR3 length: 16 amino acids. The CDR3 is CASSPGQTPWGYGYTF. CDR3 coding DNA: TGTGCCAGCAGCCCCGGACAGACTCCTTGGGGGTATGGCTACACCTTC.

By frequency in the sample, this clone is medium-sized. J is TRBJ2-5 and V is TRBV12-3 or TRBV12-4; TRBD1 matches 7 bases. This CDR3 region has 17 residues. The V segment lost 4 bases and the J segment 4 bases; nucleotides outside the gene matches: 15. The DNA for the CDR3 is TGTGCCAGCAGTTCAACCTCGCCGACAGGGTGGGGAGAGACCCAGTACTTC. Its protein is CASSSTSPTGWGETQYF.

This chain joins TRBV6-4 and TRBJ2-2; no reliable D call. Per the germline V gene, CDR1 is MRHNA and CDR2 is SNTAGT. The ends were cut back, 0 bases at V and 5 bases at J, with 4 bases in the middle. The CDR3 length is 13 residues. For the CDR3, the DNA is TGTGCCAGCAGTGACTCAGGGACCGGGGAGCTGTTTTTT. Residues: CASSDSGTGELFF.